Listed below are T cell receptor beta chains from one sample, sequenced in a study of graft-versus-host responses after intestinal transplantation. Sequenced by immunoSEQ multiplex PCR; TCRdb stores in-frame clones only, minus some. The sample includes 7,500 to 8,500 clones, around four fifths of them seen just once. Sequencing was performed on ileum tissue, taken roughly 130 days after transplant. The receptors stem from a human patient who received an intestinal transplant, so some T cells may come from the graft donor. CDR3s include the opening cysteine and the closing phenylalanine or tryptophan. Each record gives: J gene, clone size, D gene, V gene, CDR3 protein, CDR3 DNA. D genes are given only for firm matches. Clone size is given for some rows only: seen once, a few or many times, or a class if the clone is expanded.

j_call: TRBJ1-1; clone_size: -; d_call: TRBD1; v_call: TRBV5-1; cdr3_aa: CASSLVTGQGMNTEAFF; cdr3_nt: TGCGCCAGCAGCTTGGTTACGGGACAGGGTATGAACACTGAAGCTTTCTTT
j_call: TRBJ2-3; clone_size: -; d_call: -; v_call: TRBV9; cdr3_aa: CASSVEVWNTQYF; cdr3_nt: TGTGCCAGCAGCGTAGAGGTCTGGAATACGCAGTATTTT
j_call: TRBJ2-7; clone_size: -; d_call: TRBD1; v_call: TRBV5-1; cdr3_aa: CASSGDSSPREQYF; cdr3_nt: TGCGCCAGCAGCGGGGACAGTTCCCCTCGGGAGCAGTACTTC
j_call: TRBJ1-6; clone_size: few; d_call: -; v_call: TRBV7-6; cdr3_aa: CASSRGRAFDSPLHF; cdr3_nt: TGTGCCAGCAGCCGAGGCAGGGCTTTTGATTCACCCCTCCACTTT
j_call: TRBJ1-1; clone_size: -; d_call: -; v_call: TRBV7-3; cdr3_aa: CASSLMGVVGNTEAFF; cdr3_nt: TGTGCCAGCAGCTTAATGGGGGTTGTGGGGAACACTGAAGCTTTCTTT
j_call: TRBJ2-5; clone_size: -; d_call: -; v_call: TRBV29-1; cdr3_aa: CSARYQETQYF; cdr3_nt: TGCAGCGCCCGGTACCAAGAGACCCAGTACTTC
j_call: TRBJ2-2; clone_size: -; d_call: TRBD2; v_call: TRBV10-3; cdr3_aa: CAISEKMGLAANTGELFF; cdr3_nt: TGTGCCATCAGTGAGAAGATGGGACTAGCGGCGAACACCGGGGAGCTGTTTTTT
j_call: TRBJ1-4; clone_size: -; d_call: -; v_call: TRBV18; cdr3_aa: CASSPNSFEKLFF; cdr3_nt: TGTGCCAGCTCACCAAACAGTTTCGAAAAACTGTTTTTT
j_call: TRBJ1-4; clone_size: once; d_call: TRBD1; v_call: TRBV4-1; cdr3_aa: CASSQEGAGGVEKLFF; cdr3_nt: TGCGCCAGCAGCCAAGAGGGCGCAGGGGGCGTTGAAAAACTGTTTTTT
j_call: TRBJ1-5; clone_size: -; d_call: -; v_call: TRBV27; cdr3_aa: CASSLSGGNQPQHF; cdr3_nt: TGTGCCAGCAGTTTATCCGGGGGCAATCAGCCCCAGCATTTT
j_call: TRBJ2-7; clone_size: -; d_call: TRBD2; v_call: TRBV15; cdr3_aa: CATSPAQGLAGLREQYF; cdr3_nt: TGTGCCACCAGCCCTGCCCAGGGGCTAGCGGGATTAAGGGAGCAGTACTTC
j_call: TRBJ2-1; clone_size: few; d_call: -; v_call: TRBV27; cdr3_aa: CASSLIPGNNEQFF; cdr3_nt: TGTGCCAGCAGTTTAATTCCAGGGAACAATGAGCAGTTCTTC
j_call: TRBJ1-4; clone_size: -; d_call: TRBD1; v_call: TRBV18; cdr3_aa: CASSPTGNEKLFF; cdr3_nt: TGTGCCAGCTCACCGACAGGGAATGAAAAACTGTTTTTT
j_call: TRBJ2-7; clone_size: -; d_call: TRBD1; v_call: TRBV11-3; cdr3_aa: CASSDRSGTAESYEQYF; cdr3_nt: TGTGCCAGCAGCGATAGATCCGGGACAGCCGAATCCTACGAGCAGTACTTC
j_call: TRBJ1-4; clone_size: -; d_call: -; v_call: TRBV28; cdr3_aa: CASSSQDSATNEKLFF; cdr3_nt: TGTGCCAGCAGTTCCCAGGACAGTGCAACTAATGAAAAACTGTTTTTT
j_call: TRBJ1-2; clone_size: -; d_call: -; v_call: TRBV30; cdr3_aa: CAWSWQGEEVNYGYTF; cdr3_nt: TGTGCCTGGAGTTGGCAGGGTGAGGAGGTGAACTATGGCTACACCTTC
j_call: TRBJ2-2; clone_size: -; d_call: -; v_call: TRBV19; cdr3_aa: CASSMGSGRGNTGGPFF; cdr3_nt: TGTGCCAGTAGTATGGGATCTGGCCGAGGAAACACCGGGGGGCCGTTTTTT
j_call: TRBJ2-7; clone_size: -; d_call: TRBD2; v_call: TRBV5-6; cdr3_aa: CASSLVSSGSRQQYF; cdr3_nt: TGTGCCAGCAGCTTGGTGTCTAGCGGGAGTCGTCAGCAGTACTTC
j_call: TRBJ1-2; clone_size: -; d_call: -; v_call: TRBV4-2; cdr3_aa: CASSQDKRGMDGYTF; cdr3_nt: TGTGCCAGCAGCCAAGATAAGAGAGGGATGGATGGCTACACCTTC
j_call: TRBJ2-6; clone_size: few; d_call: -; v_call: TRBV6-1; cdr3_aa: CASSEHSSGANVLTF; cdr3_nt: TGTGCCAGCAGTGAACACAGTTCTGGGGCCAACGTCCTGACTTTC
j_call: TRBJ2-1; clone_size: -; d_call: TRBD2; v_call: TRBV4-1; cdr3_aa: CASSAHLAGGPKDEQFF; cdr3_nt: TGCGCCAGCAGCGCACATTTAGCGGGAGGGCCTAAGGATGAGCAGTTCTTC
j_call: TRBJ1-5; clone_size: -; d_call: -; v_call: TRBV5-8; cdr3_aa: CASSLSSGLNQPQHF; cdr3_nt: TGTGCCAGCAGCTTGTCCTCAGGATTAAATCAGCCCCAGCATTTT
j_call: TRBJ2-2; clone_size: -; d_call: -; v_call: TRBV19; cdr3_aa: CASSITSWASVNTGELFF; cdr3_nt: TGTGCCAGTAGTATCACAAGCTGGGCTAGCGTGAACACCGGGGAGCTGTTTTTT
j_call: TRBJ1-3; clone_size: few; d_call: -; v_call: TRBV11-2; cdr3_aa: CASRDIFWGRGDSGNTIYF; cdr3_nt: TGTGCCAGCAGAGATATATTTTGGGGCAGGGGCGACTCTGGAAACACCATATATTTT
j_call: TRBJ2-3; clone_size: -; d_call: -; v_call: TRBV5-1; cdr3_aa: CASSFNTDTQYF; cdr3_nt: TGCGCCAGCAGCTTTAACACAGATACGCAGTATTTT
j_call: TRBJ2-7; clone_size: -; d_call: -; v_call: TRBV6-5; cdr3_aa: CASSYSQGYEQYF; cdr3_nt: TGTGCCAGCAGTTACTCGCAGGGCTACGAGCAGTACTTC
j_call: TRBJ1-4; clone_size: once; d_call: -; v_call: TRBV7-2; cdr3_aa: CASSWRTTNEKLFF; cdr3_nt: TGTGCCAGCAGCTGGCGGACAACTAATGAAAAACTGTTTTTT
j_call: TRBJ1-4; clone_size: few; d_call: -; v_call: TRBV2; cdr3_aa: CASSRELNEKLFF; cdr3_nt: TGTGCCAGCAGTAGGGAACTCAATGAAAAACTGTTTTTT
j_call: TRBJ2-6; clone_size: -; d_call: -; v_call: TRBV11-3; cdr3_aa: CASSAILSRQSRANVLTF; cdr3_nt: TGTGCCAGCAGCGCTATTCTATCTCGACAAAGTCGGGCCAACGTCCTGACTTTC
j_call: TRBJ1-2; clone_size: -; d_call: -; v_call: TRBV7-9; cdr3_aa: CASSWGPSYGYTF; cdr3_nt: TGTGCCAGCAGCTGGGGACCGAGCTATGGCTACACCTTC
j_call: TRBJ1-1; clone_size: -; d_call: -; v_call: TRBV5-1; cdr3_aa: CASSLRGEELEAFF; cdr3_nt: TGCGCCAGCAGCTTGCGAGGAGAGGAGCTTGAAGCTTTCTTT
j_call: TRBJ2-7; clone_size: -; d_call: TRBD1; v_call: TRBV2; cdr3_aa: CASSEVETGAIFYEQYF; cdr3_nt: TGTGCCAGCAGTGAAGTGGAGACAGGGGCGATTTTCTACGAGCAGTACTTC
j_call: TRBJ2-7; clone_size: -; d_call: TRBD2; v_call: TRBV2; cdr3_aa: CASSEERGPYEQYF; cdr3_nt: TGTGCCAGCAGTGAAGAGCGGGGACCCTACGAGCAGTACTTC
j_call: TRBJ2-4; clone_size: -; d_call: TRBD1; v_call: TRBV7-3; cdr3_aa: CASSLTGGAKNIQYF; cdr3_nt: TGTGCCAGCAGCCTAACAGGGGGCGCCAAAAACATTCAGTACTTC
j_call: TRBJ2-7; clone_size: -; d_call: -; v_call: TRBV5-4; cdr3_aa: CASSRTTGSEQYF; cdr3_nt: TGTGCCAGCAGCCGTACCACAGGTAGCGAGCAGTACTTC
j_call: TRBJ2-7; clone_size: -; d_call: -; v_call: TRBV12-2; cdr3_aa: CASRLAGVQWYF; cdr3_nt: TGTGCAAGTCGCTTAGCGGGAGTCCAATGGTACTTC
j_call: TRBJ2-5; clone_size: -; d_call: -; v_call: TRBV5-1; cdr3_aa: CASSLGTYQETQYF; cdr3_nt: TGCGCCAGCAGCCTCGGGACATACCAAGAGACCCAGTACTTC
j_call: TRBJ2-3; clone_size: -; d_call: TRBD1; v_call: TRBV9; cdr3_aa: CASSVGRTGFADTQYF; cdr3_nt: TGTGCCAGCAGCGTAGGGAGGACAGGGTTTGCAGATACGCAGTATTTT
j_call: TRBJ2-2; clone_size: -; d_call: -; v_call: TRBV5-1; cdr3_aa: CASSPGSNTGELFF; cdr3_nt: TGCGCCAGCAGCCCAGGCAGCAACACCGGGGAGCTGTTTTTT
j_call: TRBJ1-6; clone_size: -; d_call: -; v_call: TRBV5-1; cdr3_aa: CASSLGDNSPLHF; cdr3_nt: TGCGCCAGCAGCTTAGGGGATAATTCACCCCTCCACTTT
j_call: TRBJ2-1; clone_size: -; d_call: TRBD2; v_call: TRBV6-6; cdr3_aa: CASSYLAGGRNEQFF; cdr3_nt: TGTGCCAGCAGTTACTTAGCGGGGGGGCGTAATGAGCAGTTCTTC
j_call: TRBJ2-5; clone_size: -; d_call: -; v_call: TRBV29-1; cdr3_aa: CSVKYGGDGETQYF; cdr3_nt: TGCAGCGTTAAATATGGAGGGGACGGAGAGACCCAGTACTTC
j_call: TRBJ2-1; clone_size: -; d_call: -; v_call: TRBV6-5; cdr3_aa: CASSYWRVSSDEQFF; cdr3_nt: TGTGCCAGCAGTTACTGGAGAGTTTCGAGCGATGAGCAGTTCTTC
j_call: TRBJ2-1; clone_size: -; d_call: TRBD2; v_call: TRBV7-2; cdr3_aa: CASSLASGGANEQFF; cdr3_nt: TGTGCCAGCAGCTTAGCTAGCGGGGGGGCCAATGAGCAGTTCTTC
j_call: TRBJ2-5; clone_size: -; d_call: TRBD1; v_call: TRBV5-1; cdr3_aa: CASSVGQVLQETQYF; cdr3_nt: TGCGCCAGCAGCGTAGGACAGGTACTACAAGAGACCCAGTACTTC
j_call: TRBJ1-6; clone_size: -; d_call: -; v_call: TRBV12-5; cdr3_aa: CASGSQGPLNSPLHF; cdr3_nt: TGTGCTAGTGGTTCCCAGGGACCCCTTAATTCACCCCTCCACTTT
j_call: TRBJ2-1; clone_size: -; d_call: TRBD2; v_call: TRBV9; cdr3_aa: CASSVDAGGILAGSYNEQFF; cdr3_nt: TGTGCCAGCAGCGTAGATGCAGGAGGGATACTAGCGGGATCCTACAATGAGCAGTTCTTC
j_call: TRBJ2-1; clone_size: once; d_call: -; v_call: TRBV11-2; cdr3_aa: CASSRSSLEQFF; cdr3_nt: TGTGCCAGCAGCCGGTCGTCTCTTGAGCAGTTCTTC
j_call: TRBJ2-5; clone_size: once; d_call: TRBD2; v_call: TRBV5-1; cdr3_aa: CASSLTSGLQETQYF; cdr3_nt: TGCGCCAGCAGCTTGACTAGCGGGTTACAAGAGACCCAGTACTTC
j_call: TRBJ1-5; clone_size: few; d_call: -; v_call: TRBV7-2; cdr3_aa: CASSLNSPGGQPQHF; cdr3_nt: TGTGCCAGCAGCCTGAACTCACCAGGAGGTCAGCCCCAGCATTTT
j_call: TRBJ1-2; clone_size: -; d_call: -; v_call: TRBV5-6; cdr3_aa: CASSSISQHVSYGYTF; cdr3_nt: TGTGCCAGCAGCTCCATATCGCAACATGTCTCCTATGGCTACACCTTC